This paragraph reports one TCR beta chain. Its antigen is currently unknown. Reanalyzing the 5' RACE reads, TCRdb keeps one entry per CDR3 protein, without DNA. The sample has roughly 160,000 distinct CDR3 sequences. This sample stems from a study of T cells expressing NK-cell markers. Study summary: With respect to HCMV, seven of the eight sequenced donors were seropositive, and one was seronegative.

Study observations and caveats: Top CD8+ clonotypes included the dominant CD3+CD56+NKG2C+ clonotypes in roughly 6 donors.

This CDR3 spans 13 amino acids. Per germline, CDR1 SGHDT and CDR2 YYEEEE. This sequence was found in a man aged 18 to 70 in good health. The sequenced material came from blood T cells: a sorted CD56 or NKG2C T cell subset, CD4+ or CD8+ T cells, or bulk PBMC T cells (not recorded which). The rearrangement links TRBV5-6 to TRBJ2-2. The CDR3 loop is CASSYDATGELFF. The variable domain in full, completed from reference TRBV5-6 and TRBJ2-2, reads DAGVTQSPTHLIKTRGQQVTLRCSPKSGHDTVSWYQQALGQGPQFIFQYYEEEERQRGNFPDRFSGHQFPNYSSELNVNALLLGDSALYLCASSYDATGELFFGEGSRLTVL.